A single sample is the source of the 14 T cell receptor beta chains below, sequenced in a study of blood T cells in healthy people across ages. Through a sample-barcoded 5' primer and a J-beta primer mix, a second PCR was run for roughly 6 to 12 cycles. TCRdb recomputed calls from the 5' RACE reads with MiXCR, one row per CDR3 protein. The data show 600,000 to 800,000 distinct CDR3 sequences, under 25% seen once. Source material: blood. All receptors derive from a man between 65 and 85 years old in good health.

This clonotype was recorded at least ten times. The V and J genes are TRBV27 and TRBJ1-1; perhaps TRBD1 as D (6 bases). Looked up from germline, CDR1 is MNHEY and CDR2 is SMNVEV (reference sequence). The CDR3 covers 16 residues. Trimming took off 5 bases at V and 0 bases at J, with 16 bases between the two ends. DNA for the CDR3: TGTGCCAGCAGTCAAACGACAGGCGTAATGAACACTGAAGCTTTCTTT. It is translated as CASSQTTGVMNTEAFF.

This clonotype occurred a few times. The J gene is TRBJ2-1, the V gene TRBV29-1, with 7 nucleotides matching TRBD1. The last part of the DNA fits TRBJ2-5 better; the J call may be wrong. The CDR3 contains 15 residues. The germline V gene has CDR1 SQVTM and CDR2 ANQGSEA. The CDR3 coding sequence is TGCAGCGTTGGACTCCAGGGACAGATAGAAGAGACCCAGTACTTC. It yields the protein CSVGLQGQIEETQYF.

This clonotype was seen more than once but under ten times. This chain links TRBV29-1 with TRBJ2-1, with 7 bases that match TRBD2. Trimming removed 4 bases from V and 1 base from J; junction bases left unmatched: 13. The CDR3 has 17 residues. From germline, CDR1 is SQVTM and CDR2 ANQGSEA. The CDR3 DNA sequence: TGCAGCGTTGTAGCCAGCGGGAAAGGAAGTTCCTACAATGAGCAGTTCTTC. Its protein product is CSVVASGKGSSYNEQFF.

This clonotype was seen more than once but under ten times. The chain uses TRBV29-1 and TRBJ2-5; D is undetermined. TRBJ2-7 matches the DNA end more closely, so the J call is doubtful. Germline assignment: CDR1 SQVTM and CDR2 ANQGSEA. The length of the CDR3 is 13 residues. As DNA, the CDR3 is TGCAGCGTTCTGACGCCGACCTCCTACGAGCAGTACTTC. Residues: CSVLTPTSYEQYF.

The rearrangement uses TRBV7-9 and TRBJ2-5; maybe TRBD2 (6 bases). The last part of the DNA fits TRBJ2-1 better; the J call may be wrong. The CDR3 sequence is 15 residues long. CDR1 and CDR2 from the germline V gene are SEHNR and FQNEAQ (reference sequence). The CDR3 region is CASSLGDAGPFEQFF. In nucleotides, the CDR3 is TGTGCCAGCAGCTTAGGGGACGCGGGGCCCTTTGAGCAGTTCTTC.

The J gene is TRBJ2-5, the V gene TRBV7-2; 9 nucleotides line up with TRBD1. The J call may not be correct, given that the DNA end is closer to TRBJ2-7. The CDR3 extends over 14 amino acids. In germline, CDR1 is SGHTA, CDR2 FQGNSA. CDR3 in amino acids: CASSTDRGVYEQYF. The CDR3 DNA sequence: TGTGCCAGCAGCACGGACAGGGGAGTCTACGAGCAGTACTTC.

J is TRBJ2-5 and V is TRBV5-1; 7 bases align to TRBD1. The closer fit of TRBJ2-7 to the DNA end suggests the J call may be wrong. The germline gives CDR1 SGHRS, CDR2 YFSETQ. This CDR3 region has 13 residues. The CDR3 nucleotides are TGCGCCAGCAGCCCGGGACAGCATAACGAGCAGTACTTC. As protein: CASSPGQHNEQYF.

V is TRBV7-2 and J is TRBJ1-4, with D hard to call. V was cut by 1 base and J by 0 bases, with 9 bases left in between. CDR1 and CDR2 from the germline V gene are SGHTA and FQGNSA. The CDR3 covers 16 residues. The CDR3 bases are TGTGCCAGCAGCTTAGTGGCCTTTGCAACTAATGAAAAACTGTTTTTT. This codes for CASSLVAFATNEKLFF.

This clonotype was observed many times. V gene TRBV28 combines with J gene TRBJ2-5, with D possibly TRBD1 on 6 matching bases. Trimming shortened V by 9 bases and J by 2 bases, and 13 bases separated the two germline ends. Germline lookup yields CDR1 MDHEN and CDR2 SYDVKM. CDR3 length: 13 residues. DNA for the CDR3: TGTGCCAGTGGACCGGGACAACAAGAGACCCAGTACTTC. Translating gives CASGPGQQETQYF.

This clonotype was counted a few times. The J gene is TRBJ2-2, the V gene TRBV20-1; the match to TRBD2 covers 12 bases. V lost 5 bases and J lost 2; bases outside the gene matches: 3. Per the germline V gene, CDR1 is DFQATT and CDR2 is SNEGSKA (reference sequence). This CDR3 comprises 15 residues. CDR3 in amino acids: CSAWTSGTNTGELFF. In DNA form, the CDR3 reads TGCAGTGCTTGGACTAGCGGGACCAACACCGGGGAGCTGTTTTTT.

The J gene is TRBJ1-1, the V gene TRBV18, with D possibly matching TRBD1 (6 bases). Looked up from germline, CDR1 is KGHSH and CDR2 is LQKENI. The CDR3 is made up of 16 amino acids. V was shortened by 2 bases and J by 0 bases, with 13 bases between the two germline ends. This chain's CDR3 is CASSPGQGLMNTEAFF. The CDR3, as DNA: TGTGCCAGCTCACCAGGGCAGGGGCTGATGAACACTGAAGCTTTCTTT.

This clonotype has a handful of counts. V gene TRBV6-6 combines with J gene TRBJ2-6, with 7 bases that match TRBD1. V shed 5 bases, J shed 2 bases, and the junction held 6 bases outside the gene matches. Germline V gives CDR1 MNHNY, CDR2 SVGAGI (reference sequence). This CDR3 contains 16 residues. The CDR3 bases are TGTGCCAGCAGTACCGGACAGGTGACTGGGGCCAACGTCCTGACTTTC. This sequence encodes CASSTGQVTGANVLTF.

V and J are TRBV5-1 and TRBJ2-1; D might be TRBD1 or TRBD2, each matching 5 bases. Trimming stripped 0 bases from V and 3 bases from J, with 13 bases between. CDR1 is SGHRS, CDR2 YFSETQ, per germline. The CDR3 contains 16 residues. The CDR3 DNA is TGCGCCAGCAGCTTGGGGGCCGGGACGAACTACAATGAGCAGTTCTTC. Amino acid sequence: CASSLGAGTNYNEQFF.

The gene calls are TRBV20-1 and TRBJ1-6, with unresolved D. The CDR3 has 15 residues. Germline V CDR1 and CDR2: DFQATT, SNEGSKA (reference sequence). V was trimmed by 0 bases and J by 5 bases, leaving 11 bases between them. Here the CDR3 DNA reads TGCAGTGCTAGAGACCTAGGAATGGATAATTCACCCCTCCACTTT. Translating it yields CSARDLGMDNSPLHF.